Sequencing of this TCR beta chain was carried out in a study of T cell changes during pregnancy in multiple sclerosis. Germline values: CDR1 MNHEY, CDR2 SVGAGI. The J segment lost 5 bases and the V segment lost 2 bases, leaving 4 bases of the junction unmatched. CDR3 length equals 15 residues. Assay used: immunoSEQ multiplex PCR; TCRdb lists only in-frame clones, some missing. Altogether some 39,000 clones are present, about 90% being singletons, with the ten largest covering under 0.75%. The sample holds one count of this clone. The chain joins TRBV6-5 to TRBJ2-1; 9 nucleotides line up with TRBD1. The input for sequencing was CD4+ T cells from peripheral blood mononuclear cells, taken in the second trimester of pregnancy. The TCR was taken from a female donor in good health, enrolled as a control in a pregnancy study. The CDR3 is CASSYAGQGNNEQFF. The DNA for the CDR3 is TGTGCCAGCAGTTACGCGGGACAGGGAAACAATGAGCAGTTCTTC.